The clone carrying this TCR beta chain has at least ten counts. Its antigen is as yet unknown. Germline V CDR1 and CDR2: ENHRY, SYGVKD. The germline V and J ends were trimmed by 3 bases and 7 bases, with 13 bases remaining between them. This CDR3 contains 15 residues. This sample is drawn from a study of neurological immune-mediated disorders. Study-level results: Among 34 multiple sclerosis patients, phylogenetic grouping put the repertoires of 18 into a single related-CDR3 cluster, a possible signature.

The study built unsorted libraries from 2 million PBMCs kept at -80 C. With 10-nucleotide random UMIs, 5'RACE was used to make the cDNA. TCRdb reanalysed the 5' RACE reads using MiXCR and keeps one entry per CDR3 protein. The repertoire holds roughly 88,000 distinct CDR3 sequences, under 4.5% seen once, with about 3% in the top ten. The sequenced material came from PBMCs. The chain uses TRBV10-3 and TRBJ1-6; no definite D call. This receptor was obtained from a woman aged 45-65 years with multiple sclerosis. The chain's CDR3 is CAISEVMGINSPLHF. The DNA for the CDR3 is TGTGCCATCAGTGAAGTTATGGGGATCAATTCACCCCTCCACTTT.